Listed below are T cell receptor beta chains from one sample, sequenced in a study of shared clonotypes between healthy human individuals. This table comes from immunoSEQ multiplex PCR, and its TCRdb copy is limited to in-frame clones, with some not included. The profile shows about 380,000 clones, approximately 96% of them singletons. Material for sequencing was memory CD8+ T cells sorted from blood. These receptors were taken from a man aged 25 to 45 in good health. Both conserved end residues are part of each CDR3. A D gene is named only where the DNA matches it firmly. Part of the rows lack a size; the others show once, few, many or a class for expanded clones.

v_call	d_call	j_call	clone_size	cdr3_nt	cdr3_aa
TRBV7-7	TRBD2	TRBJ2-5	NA	TGTGCTAGCAGCTTAGGCGGGGACCTTAGCGGGAGACTCCAAGAGACCCAGTACTTC	CASSLGGDLSGRLQETQYF
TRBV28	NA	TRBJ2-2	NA	TGTGCCAGCAGCGCCCCGTGGGGAGCGGAGAACACCGGGGAGCTGTTTTTT	CASSAPWGAENTGELFF
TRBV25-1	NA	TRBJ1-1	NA	TGTGCCAGCAGTGGATATAACACTGAAGCTTTCTTT	CASSGYNTEAFF
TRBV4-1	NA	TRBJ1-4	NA	TGCGCCAGCAGCCGCCTTCAGACCGAGGGGAATGAAAAACTGTTTTTT	CASSRLQTEGNEKLFF
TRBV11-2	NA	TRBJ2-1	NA	TGTGCCAGCAGCTCCGCCGGTGGCAATGAGCAGTTCTTC	CASSSAGGNEQFF
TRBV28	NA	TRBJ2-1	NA	TGTGCCAGCAGTTTTTGGGGAAAGGCCTACAATGAGCAGTTCTTC	CASSFWGKAYNEQFF
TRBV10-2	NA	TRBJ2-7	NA	TGCGCCAGCAGTGAACTCTACGAGCAGTACTTC	CASSELYEQYF
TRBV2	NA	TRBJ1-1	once	TGTGCCAGCCGGCGGGGGAGGGCTGAAGCTTTCTTT	CASRRGRAEAFF
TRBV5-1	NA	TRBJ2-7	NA	TGCGCCAGCAGCTTGGTTCCCTTTTACGAGCAGTACTTC	CASSLVPFYEQYF
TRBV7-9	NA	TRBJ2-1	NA	TGTGCCAGCAGCTTATACGCGGGGACGTACAATGAGCAGTTCTTC	CASSLYAGTYNEQFF
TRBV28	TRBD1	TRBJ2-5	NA	TGTGCCAGCAGTTTACCCAGACAGGGTGTTAGGGTGCAAGAGACCCAGTACTTC	CASSLPRQGVRVQETQYF
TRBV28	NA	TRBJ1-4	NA	TGTGCCAGCGGTTATATACAGATTGCAACTAATGAAAAACTGTTTTTT	CASGYIQIATNEKLFF
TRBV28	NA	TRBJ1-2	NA	TGTGCCAGCAGTTTAAGGACCTATGGCTACACCTTC	CASSLRTYGYTF
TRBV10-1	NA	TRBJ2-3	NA	TGCGCCAGCAGTAAATTCCTCGATACGCGGTATTTT	CASSKFLDTRYF
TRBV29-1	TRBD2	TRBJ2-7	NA	TGCAGCGTTTCGCCCGGGACTAGAAGTTCCGAGCAGTACTTC	CSVSPGTRSSEQYF
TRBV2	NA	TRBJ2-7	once	TGTGCCGGAAGAGAACAGACGGCAGGGCTTTACGAGCAGTACTTC	CAGREQTAGLYEQYF
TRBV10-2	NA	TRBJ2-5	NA	TGCGCCAGCAGTGAGCCAGACAACCAAGAGACCCAGTACTTC	CASSEPDNQETQYF
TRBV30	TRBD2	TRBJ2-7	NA	TGTGCCTGGAGTGGGGGAGCGGGAGATTCCGAGCAGTACTTC	CAWSGGAGDSEQYF
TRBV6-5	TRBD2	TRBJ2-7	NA	TGTGCCAGCAGTTACGGCGGGAGGGCCCTCGACGAGCAGTACTTC	CASSYGGRALDEQYF
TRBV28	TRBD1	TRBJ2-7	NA	TGTGCCAGCAGTCAGCCACAGGGGTCCTTACCCTACGAGCAGTACTTC	CASSQPQGSLPYEQYF
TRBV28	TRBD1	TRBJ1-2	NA	TGTGCCAGCAGTTATCTCAGGACAGGATCTATCTACACCTTC	CASSYLRTGSIYTF
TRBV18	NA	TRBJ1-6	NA	TGTGCCAGCTCACCCGGACCCGAGAATTCACCCCTCCACTTT	CASSPGPENSPLHF
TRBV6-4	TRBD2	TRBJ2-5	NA	TGTGCCAGCAGTGACCATCCGGGACTAGCGGAACTCCGTCCCGGGACCCAGTACTTC	CASSDHPGLAELRPGTQYF
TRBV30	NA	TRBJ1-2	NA	TGTGCCTGGAGTGCCGGGTCCGACTATGGCTACACCTTC	CAWSAGSDYGYTF
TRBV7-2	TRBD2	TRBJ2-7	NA	TGTGCCAGCAGCTTAGCCGTGGGAGGGCCTGTCTCCTCCTACGAGCAGTACTTC	CASSLAVGGPVSSYEQYF
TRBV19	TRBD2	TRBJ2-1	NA	TGTGCCAGTAGTATATTAAGCGGGAGTCGGAATGAGCAGTTCTTC	CASSILSGSRNEQFF
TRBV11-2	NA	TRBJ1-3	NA	TGTGCCAGCAGCTTAGAAGGACAGCGAGGAAACACCATATATTTT	CASSLEGQRGNTIYF
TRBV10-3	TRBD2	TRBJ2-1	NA	TGTGCCATCAGCGGAGCGGGAGTGGCTTACAATGAGCAGTTCTTC	CAISGAGVAYNEQFF
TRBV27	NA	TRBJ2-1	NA	TGTGCCAGCAGGAGGATAACCGGACCTCCGCCTGGGTACAATGAGCAGTTCTTC	CASRRITGPPPGYNEQFF
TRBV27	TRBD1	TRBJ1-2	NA	TGTGCCAGCAGGGGGACAGGGACCGGCTACACCTTC	CASRGTGTGYTF
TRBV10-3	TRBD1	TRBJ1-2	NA	TGTGCCATCAGTGAGTCAAGGACAGGGTCTGGCTACACCTTC	CAISESRTGSGYTF
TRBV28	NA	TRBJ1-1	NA	TGTGCCAGCACCCTAACCCCTGACTTGAACACTGAAGCTTTCTTT	CASTLTPDLNTEAFF
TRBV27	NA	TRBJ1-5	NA	TGTGCCAGCAGTTTAGCCGCGGCACCTCATTGGCCCCAGCATTTT	CASSLAAAPHWPQHF
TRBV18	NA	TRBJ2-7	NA	TGTGCCAGCTCACCATCGGGGCTTTTTACCTACGAGCAGTACTTC	CASSPSGLFTYEQYF
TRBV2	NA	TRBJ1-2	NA	TGTGCCAACCACCACTCGGGGGGCCCGAATGGCTACACCTTC	CANHHSGGPNGYTF
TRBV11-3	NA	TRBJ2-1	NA	TGTGCCAGCAGCTTAGAATTCCAGGGCTACAATGAGCAGTTCTTC	CASSLEFQGYNEQFF
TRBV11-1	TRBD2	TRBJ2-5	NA	TGTGCCAGCAGCTCCCCCGGGGGGGAGACCCAGTACTTC	CASSSPGGETQYF
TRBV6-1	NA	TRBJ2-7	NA	TGTGCCAGCAGGACAACGGGGCAGATCTACGAGCAGTACTTC	CASRTTGQIYEQYF
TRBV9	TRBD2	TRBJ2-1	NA	TGTGCCAGCAGCTCACCCTTAAGCGGGAGGGCCTACAATGAGCAGTTCTTC	CASSSPLSGRAYNEQFF
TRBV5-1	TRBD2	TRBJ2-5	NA	TGCGCCAGCAGCTTTGCCGGGACTAGCGGGACCCAAGAGACCCAGTACTTC	CASSFAGTSGTQETQYF
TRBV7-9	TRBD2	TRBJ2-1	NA	TGTGCCAGCAGCTCCGGGACTAGCGGGAACTTATATGAGCAGTTCTTC	CASSSGTSGNLYEQFF
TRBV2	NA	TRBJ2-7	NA	TGTGCCAGCTCCCCGCGGGGGCCGAACTACGAGCAGTACTTC	CASSPRGPNYEQYF
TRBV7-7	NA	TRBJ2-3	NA	TGTGCTAGCAGCCCAAGGGGTAGAGATACGCAGTATTTT	CASSPRGRDTQYF
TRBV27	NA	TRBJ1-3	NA	TGTGCCAGCAGGGGAACGGGCCAAGGCTCTGGAAACACCATATATTTT	CASRGTGQGSGNTIYF
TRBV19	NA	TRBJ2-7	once	TGTGCCAGTAGATGGGGAGGCAGTAATGGCGAGCAGTACTTC	CASRWGGSNGEQYF
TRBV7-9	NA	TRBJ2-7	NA	TGTGCCAGCAGCGGAACGGGGACACCCAAATCCTACGAGCAGTACTTC	CASSGTGTPKSYEQYF
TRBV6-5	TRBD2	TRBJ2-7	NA	TGTGCCAGCACCCAAGTGTTAGCGGGAGTACGGGAGCAGTACTTC	CASTQVLAGVREQYF
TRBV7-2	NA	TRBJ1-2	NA	TGTGCCAGCAGCCCCGGGCAGGCGGAGAACTATGGCTACACCTTC	CASSPGQAENYGYTF
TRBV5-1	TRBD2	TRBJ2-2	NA	TGCGCCAGCAGGCCGGGGGGAAAGAACACCGGGGAGCTGTTTTTT	CASRPGGKNTGELFF
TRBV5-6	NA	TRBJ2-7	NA	TGTGCCAGCAGCTTACCCCCGGGACGCCTGGACTACGAGCAGTACTTC	CASSLPPGRLDYEQYF
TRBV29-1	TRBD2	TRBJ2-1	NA	TGCAGCGTTGAAGGACTAGCGGGATACAATGAGCAGTTCTTC	CSVEGLAGYNEQFF
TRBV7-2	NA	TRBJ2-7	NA	TGTGCCAGCAGCCTTAGCCGCCACTACGAGCAGTACTTC	CASSLSRHYEQYF
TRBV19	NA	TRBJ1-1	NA	TGTGCCACAGGGGTGAACACTGAAGCTTTCTTT	CATGVNTEAFF
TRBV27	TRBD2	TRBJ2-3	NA	TGTGCCAGTCAACCAGCGGGAGGTCCGAGGGATACGCAGTATTTT	CASQPAGGPRDTQYF
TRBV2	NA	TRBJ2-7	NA	TGTGCCAGCAGGCGGACAACGACCTACGAGCAGTACTTC	CASRRTTTYEQYF
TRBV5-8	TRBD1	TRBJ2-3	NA	TGTGCCAGCAGCCGGGGAGGGTACTCCGGGACAGGGATAGATACGCAGTATTTT	CASSRGGYSGTGIDTQYF
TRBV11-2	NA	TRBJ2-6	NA	TGTGCCAGCAGCTTAGAACAGGTTCCCTCTGGGGCCAACGTCCTGACTTTC	CASSLEQVPSGANVLTF
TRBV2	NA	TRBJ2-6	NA	TGTGCCAGCCTCGCAAACAGGGATTACTCTGGGGCCAACGTCCTGACTTTC	CASLANRDYSGANVLTF
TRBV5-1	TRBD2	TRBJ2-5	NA	TGCGCCAGCTCGGGACTAGGTATGGAGACCCAGTACTTC	CASSGLGMETQYF
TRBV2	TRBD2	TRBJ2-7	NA	TGTGCCAGCAGTGAGGGCGGGAGTCTACAGTACTTC	CASSEGGSLQYF